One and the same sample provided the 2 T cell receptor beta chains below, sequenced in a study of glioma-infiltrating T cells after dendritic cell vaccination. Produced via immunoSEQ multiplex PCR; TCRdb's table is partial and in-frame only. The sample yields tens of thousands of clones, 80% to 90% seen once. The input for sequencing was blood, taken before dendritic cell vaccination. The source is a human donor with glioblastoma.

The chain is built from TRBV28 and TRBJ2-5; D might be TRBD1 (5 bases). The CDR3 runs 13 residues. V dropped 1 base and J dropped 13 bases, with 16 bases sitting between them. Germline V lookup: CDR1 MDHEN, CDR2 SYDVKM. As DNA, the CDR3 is TGTGCCAGCAGTTTATCCGACAGTGCCCCTCTGTACTTC. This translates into CASSLSDSAPLYF.

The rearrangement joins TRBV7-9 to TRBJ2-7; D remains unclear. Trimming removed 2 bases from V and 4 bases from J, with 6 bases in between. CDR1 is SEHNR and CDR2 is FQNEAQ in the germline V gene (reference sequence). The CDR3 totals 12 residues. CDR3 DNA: TGTGCCAGCAGCTTAAAGACTTACGAGCAGTACTTC. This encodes CASSLKTYEQYF.